This TCR beta chain originates from a study of T cell responses to AZD1222 COVID-19 vaccine. The method was immunoSEQ multiplex PCR; TCRdb's version includes in-frame clones alone and lacks a portion of them. The repertoire holds 80,000 or so clones, with 70% to 90% as singletons. Study-level findings and limits: Spike-specific TCR breadth and depth were elevated following two AZD1222 doses. Donors were mostly white British, more females; clonal diversity possibly underestimated.

The CDR3 is 14 amino acids. Germline CDR1 is SEHNR and CDR2 is FQNEAQ (reference sequence). V was clipped by 1 base and J by 2 bases, with 7 bases between them. Details on this clone: Antigen specificity is unknown.

This material consisted of peripheral blood, taken on day 0 of AZD1222 vaccination. This clonotype was obtained from an adult in good health. The rearrangement links TRBV7-9 to TRBJ2-3; D not certain. The DNA for the CDR3 is TGTGCCAGCAGCTTAGTTCAGCTCACAGATACGCAGTATTTT. Translating gives CASSLVQLTDTQYF.